The 8 T cell receptor beta chains below all came from one sample that was sequenced in a study of blood T cell repertoires in COVID-19. Sequencing used immunoSEQ multiplex PCR; TCRdb keeps in-frame clones, though not all of them. Among more than 110,000 clones listed, 76% were seen once. Sample: peripheral blood. The receptor source for this set is a woman aged 80 or older with active or convalescent COVID-19.

This clone showed up many times. The rearrangement uses TRBV5-1 and TRBJ1-2; the match to TRBD1 covers 10 bases. Germline V CDR1 and CDR2: SGHRS, YFSETQ. The CDR3 spans 16 residues. The ends lost 8 bases at V and 7 bases at J; junction bases unmatched: 17. The CDR3 is CASFLGTGDPRGGYTF. CDR3 bases: TGCGCCAGTTTCCTCGGGACAGGGGACCCACGCGGTGGCTACACCTTC.

The V and J genes are TRBV19 and TRBJ2-5; D is ambiguous. In germline, CDR1 is LNHDA, CDR2 SQIVND (reference sequence). V lost 4 bases and J lost 2, with 14 bases in between. The CDR3 sequence is 15 residues long. The CDR3 protein is CASSRSPDSQETQYF. The CDR3, as DNA: TGTGCCAGTAGTAGAAGCCCCGACTCACAAGAGACCCAGTACTTC.

For the CDR3, the DNA is TGTGCCAGCTCACCAGAGGCTGGCAATCAGCCCCAGCATTTT. Amino acids: CASSPEAGNQPQHF. The V and J genes are TRBV18 and TRBJ1-5; D gene uncertain. Trimming left V 2 bases short and J 2 bases short, with 7 bases between. Germline assignment: CDR1 KGHSH and CDR2 LQKENI. The CDR3 is made up of 14 amino acids.

This clone was counted only a few times. V gene TRBV7-3 combines with J gene TRBJ2-5; D not resolved. Germline V lookup: CDR1 SGHTA, CDR2 FQGTGA. CDR3 size: 16 residues. V was clipped by 0 bases and J by 5 bases, with 16 bases between them. The CDR3 nucleotides read TGTGCCAGCAGCTTAACTCACTCACCGTCTTGGGAGACCCAGTACTTC. Its translation: CASSLTHSPSWETQYF.

This sequence joins TRBV5-1 and TRBJ2-5, with D tentatively TRBD2 (5 bases). V dropped 0 bases and J dropped 5 bases, with 14 bases sitting between them. The V gene's germline CDR1 is SGHRS and CDR2 YFSETQ. This CDR3 comprises 15 residues. The CDR3 is CASSLGGSPRETQYF. The CDR3 nucleotides are TGCGCCAGCAGCTTGGGCGGGTCCCCCAGGGAGACCCAGTACTTC.

The gene calls are TRBV18 and TRBJ2-6, with no clear D. The CDR3 runs to 15 residues. CDR1 is KGHSH and CDR2 is LQKENI in the germline V gene. Between the trimmed V and J ends, which lost 6 bases and 1 base, there was a span of 10 bases. The CDR3 region has the DNA TGTGCCAGCTCGGTGACGGAGTCTGGGGCCAACGTCCTGACTTTC. This sequence encodes CASSVTESGANVLTF. The full variable domain, in which reference TRBV18 and TRBJ2-6 provide the parts outside the CDR3, is NAGVMQNPRHLVRRRGQEARLRCSPMKGHSHVYWYRQLPEEGLKFMVYLQKENIIDESGMPKERFSAEFPKEGPSILRIQQVVRGDSAAYFCASSVTESGANVLTFGAGSRLTVL.

The chain carries TRBV27 and TRBJ1-2, with TRBD1 identical over 7 bases. V trimming: 5 bases; J trimming: 0 bases; junction bases outside the gene matches: 15. The CDR3 runs to 18 residues. Germline assignment: CDR1 MNHEY and CDR2 SMNVEV (reference sequence). The CDR3 reads CASSPKSGTVLTNYGYTF. Here the CDR3 DNA reads TGTGCCAGCAGTCCGAAATCCGGGACAGTACTCACTAACTATGGCTACACCTTC.

This sequence joins TRBV15 and TRBJ2-1; D is possibly TRBD2 (5 bases). Per the germline V gene, CDR1 is LNHNV and CDR2 is YYDKDF (reference sequence). Between the trimmed V and J ends, which lost 2 bases and 6 bases, there was a span of 8 bases. This CDR3 comprises 13 residues. As DNA, the CDR3 is TGTGCCACCAGCAGACTAGCCGGCAATGAGCAGTTCTTC. This gives the protein CATSRLAGNEQFF.